These T cell receptor beta chains were read from a single sample in a study of response to subunit inactivated influenza vaccine. TCRdb passed the RT-PCR reads through MiXCR, listing each CDR3 protein once. Of 800,000 or so distinct CDR3 sequences in the sample, 21% were seen once. Source: PBMCs from blood, taken 5 days after vaccination. All receptors come from a man in his forties or fifties who received an inactivated influenza vaccine. Each CDR3 is given with its conserved first and last residue. D genes are given only for firm matches. Only some rows state a clone size, as once, few, many or a class for expanded clones.

- TRBJ2-3 - TRBV20-1 TGCAGTGCTCGGAGGGGGGGCGGCACAGATACGCAGTATTTT CSARRGGGTDTQYF
- TRBJ2-2 - TRBV7-7 TGTGCTAGCAGCTCTCTCCCGAGAGGAACCGGGGAGCTGTTTTTT CASSSLPRGTGELFF
few TRBJ2-5 TRBD2 TRBV20-1 TGCAGTGCTAGAGGACTAGCGGGAAGGGAGACCCAGTACTTC CSARGLAGRETQYF
- TRBJ2-7 - TRBV18 TGTGCCAGCTCACCACAGGCTGGCTACGAGCAGTACTTC CASSPQAGYEQYF
- TRBJ2-1 - TRBV24-1 TGTGCCACCAGCGCGGGACAGTACAATGAGCAGTTCTTC CATSAGQYNEQFF
- TRBJ2-1 TRBD1 TRBV20-1 TGCAGTGCTAGACCCCAGGGGGTCTACAATGAGCAGTTCTTC CSARPQGVYNEQFF
many TRBJ2-1 TRBD2 TRBV7-2 TGTGCCAGCAGCCCAGGGACTAGCGCGTACAATGAGCAGTTCTTC CASSPGTSAYNEQFF
- TRBJ2-7 TRBD1 TRBV7-2 TGTGCCAGCAGCTTACAGGGGGCCGTAACCTACGAGCAGTACTTC CASSLQGAVTYEQYF
- TRBJ2-5 - TRBV6-2/TRBV6-3 TGTGCCAGCCGCCGACAGGGAGGGGTTCAAGAGACCCAGTACTTC CASRRQGGVQETQYF
few TRBJ2-3 - TRBV7-6 TGTGCCAGCAGCTTAGTGTCCCTCCCAGATACGCAGTATTTT CASSLVSLPDTQYF
few TRBJ1-1 TRBD1 TRBV4-1 TGCGCCAGCAGCCAACAGGGGGCAAACACTGAAGCTTTCTTT CASSQQGANTEAFF
few TRBJ2-7 TRBD1 TRBV27 TGTGCCAGCAGTCGGGACAGGGGAAGATTCTACGAGCAGTACTTC CASSRDRGRFYEQYF
- TRBJ1-2 TRBD1 TRBV7-2 TGTGCCAGCAGCTTTAGCTCGTTAACGGGACAGGCCCACTATGGCTACACCTTC CASSFSSLTGQAHYGYTF
- TRBJ1-5 - TRBV4-3 TGCGCCAGCAGCCAAGGTTACAGGGAAGTAAGCAATCAGCCCCAGCATTTT CASSQGYREVSNQPQHF
- TRBJ2-3 - TRBV29-1 TGCAGCGTTGGGGCCTTGGGAGATACGCAGTATTTT CSVGALGDTQYF
- TRBJ2-5 - TRBV20-1 TGCAGTGCTAGTTCGGCATTAGGGGGAGAGACCCAGTACTTC CSASSALGGETQYF
few TRBJ2-5 - TRBV20-1 TGCAGTGCTAGTATAAATCGGAACCAAGAGACCCAGTACTTC CSASINRNQETQYF
many TRBJ2-7 - TRBV5-6 TGTGCCAGCAGCAACCTCCCGGGGTCCTACGAGCAGTACTTC CASSNLPGSYEQYF
- TRBJ2-1 - TRBV21-1 TGTGCCAGCAGCAAACAGCCGCGCAATGAGCAGTTCTTC CASSKQPRNEQFF
- TRBJ2-1 TRBD1 TRBV7-3 TGTGCCAGCAGCTTACTCATATCGACAGGGAGTAACAATGAGCAGTTCTTC CASSLLISTGSNNEQFF
- TRBJ1-4 - TRBV6-5 TGTGCCAGCAGTTACTCGATTGGTAATGAAAAACTGTTTTTT CASSYSIGNEKLFF
many TRBJ2-2 - TRBV5-1 TGCGCCAGCAGCTTGGTTGCTACAGGGAGGACCGGGGAGCTGTTTTTT CASSLVATGRTGELFF
- TRBJ2-7 - TRBV2 TGTGCCACCAAGGGGAGTTTTTTCTACGAGCAGTACTTC CATKGSFFYEQYF
few TRBJ2-1 TRBD2 TRBV15 TGTGCCACCAGCAGGGAGCGGGGGGGATACAATGAGCAGTTCTTC CATSRERGGYNEQFF
- TRBJ2-1 - TRBV6-5 TGTGCCAGCAGTTACTCCGGACAGCGGACATACAATGAGCAGTTCTTC CASSYSGQRTYNEQFF
few TRBJ2-7 - TRBV20-1 TGCAGTGCTATTCAGGATTCCTACGAGCAGTACTTC CSAIQDSYEQYF
- TRBJ1-1 TRBD1 TRBV7-4 TGTGCCAGCAGCTCGGACCCCGGGACAGGGGTATTCATGAACACTGAAGCTTTCTTT CASSSDPGTGVFMNTEAFF
- TRBJ2-7 TRBD2 TRBV7-8 TGTGCCAGCAGAAGACGGGGGGAGAATGGGGAGCAGTACTTC CASRRRGENGEQYF
- TRBJ2-1 - TRBV29-1 TGCAGCGTTCGCCCCCTCTACAATGAGCAGTTCTTC CSVRPLYNEQFF
few TRBJ2-7 TRBD2 TRBV25-1 TGTGCCAGCAGCCTGAATTGGCAGGGAAGAGCGGGGGAGCAGTACTTC CASSLNWQGRAGEQYF
- TRBJ2-7 TRBD2 TRBV5-1 TGCGCCAGCAGCTTGGAGCCGGGAGGAGTCCGCGAGCAGTACTTC CASSLEPGGVREQYF
many TRBJ2-5 - TRBV5-1 TGCGCCAGCAGCTTGGGACAGGTCGAGACCCAGTACTTC CASSLGQVETQYF
- TRBJ2-1 TRBD2 TRBV27 TGTGCCAGCAGTTGGGGTAGCGGGAAAATCAATGAGCAGTTCTTC CASSWGSGKINEQFF
many TRBJ2-7 - TRBV20-1 TGCAGTGCTAGTGGGCGGGGTCATACCTACGAGCAGTACTTC CSASGRGHTYEQYF
- TRBJ1-5 - TRBV12-3/TRBV12-4 TGTGCCAGCAGTCCCGGACCCTATCAGCCCCAGCATTTT CASSPGPYQPQHF